The clone carrying this T cell receptor beta chain occurred once. The data are from a study of shared T cell receptors in the human thymus. The repertoire was sequenced with immunoSEQ multiplex PCR; TCRdb's copy has only in-frame clones and lacks some. The sample records hundreds of thousands of clones, around nine tenths being singletons. These same records also appear under a second study, on human thymus T cells. That study reports: Thymic resections from corrective heart surgery supplied the tissue. Gene usage (both V and J) appeared biased in thymic and blood repertoires. Overlap was high between thymic repertoires from unrelated individuals, as reported in related research.

The sequenced sample was thymocytes. This TCR was sampled from a boy under three years old with a congenital heart defect.

This CDR3 is CASSSGSAKQETQYF. The CDR3, as DNA: TGTGCCAGCAGTTCGGGGTCGGCAAAACAAGAGACCCAGTACTTC. The V and J genes are TRBV27 and TRBJ2-5; D is perhaps TRBD2 (5 bases). V was clipped by 4 bases and J by 2 bases, with 14 bases between them. Germline CDR1 and CDR2: MNHEY and SMNVEV (reference sequence). The CDR3 spans 15 residues.